Listed below are T cell receptor beta chains from one sample, sequenced in a study of T cell repertoires in cytomegalovirus infection. TCRdb reanalysed the reads using MiXCR and keeps one entry per CDR3 protein. Here the sample spans about 51,000 distinct CDR3 sequences, roughly 20% being singletons. For these TCRs, the target antigens are not known. The specimen comprised CD8+ T cells from cultured PBMCs, sampled from culture after CMV antigen stimulation. Receptor source: a human donor in good health (CMV status not recorded). Some clones in this sample may be carry-over from other donors' samples. The CDR3 runs from the conserved cysteine through the conserved F or W. The D gene is left open where the match is weak. The size field is filled for only some rows; it gives once, few, many or a size class.

size,J,V,D,CDR3,DNA
few,TRBJ2-1,TRBV30,TRBD2,CAWSPSTSGSKNEQFF,TGTGCCTGGAGTCCCTCCACTAGCGGGAGTAAGAATGAGCAGTTCTTC
few,TRBJ1-1,TRBV12-3/TRBV12-4,NA,CASSQTTGFRTEAFF,TGTGCCAGCAGTCAGACTACAGGGTTCAGGACTGAAGCTTTCTTT
NA,TRBJ1-2,TRBV4-2,NA,CASSPRGQANYGYTF,TGTGCCAGCAGCCCTCGGGGGCAAGCTAACTATGGCTACACCTTC
NA,TRBJ2-1,TRBV7-3,TRBD2,CASSESSGRAGEQFF,TGTGCCAGCAGCGAGTCTAGCGGGAGGGCCGGTGAGCAGTTCTTC
many,TRBJ1-6,TRBV28,NA,CASSQDGANSPLHF,TGTGCCAGCAGCCAGGACGGAGCGAATTCACCCCTCCACTTT
few,TRBJ2-1,TRBV27,NA,CASSLWWSGAVGNEQFF,TGTGCCAGCAGTTTATGGTGGTCGGGAGCAGTCGGCAATGAGCAGTTCTTC
NA,TRBJ2-1,TRBV7-9,TRBD2,CASSQKGGSSYNEQFF,TGTGCCAGCAGCCAAAAGGGCGGGAGCTCCTACAATGAGCAGTTCTTC
NA,TRBJ1-2,TRBV7-2,NA,CASGLVNYGYTF,TGTGCCAGCGGGTTGGTCAACTATGGCTACACCTTC
few,TRBJ2-5,TRBV7-7,NA,CASTPPGETQYF,TGTGCCAGCACCCCACCAGGGGAGACCCAGTACTTC
NA,TRBJ2-2,TRBV5-1,TRBD1,CASSSDRRNTGELFF,TGCGCCAGCAGCTCGGACAGGCGGAACACCGGGGAGCTGTTTTTT
few,TRBJ2-3,TRBV7-2,TRBD2,CASSFLTSGNTQYF,TGTGCCAGCAGCTTTTTGACTAGCGGAAATACGCAGTATTTT
few,TRBJ2-1,TRBV20-1,NA,CSARDRGGGVPNEQFF,TGCAGTGCTAGAGATAGGGGAGGGGGCGTTCCCAATGAGCAGTTCTTC
NA,TRBJ2-7,TRBV7-9,NA,CASSLGDPGLNEQYF,TGTGCCAGCAGCTTAGGTGATCCGGGGCTCAACGAGCAGTACTTC
few,TRBJ2-7,TRBV19,TRBD1,CASSSSFSDRGTTYEQYF,TGTGCCAGTAGTTCCTCTTTTTCGGACAGGGGCACGACCTACGAGCAGTACTTC
NA,TRBJ1-1,TRBV11-2,NA,CASSLGAGWTEAFF,TGTGCCAGCAGCTTAGGGGCAGGGTGGACTGAAGCTTTCTTT
NA,TRBJ2-7,TRBV12-5,TRBD1,CASGFGQGYEQYF,TGTGCTAGTGGTTTTGGACAGGGCTACGAGCAGTACTTC
NA,TRBJ1-4,TRBV11-2,NA,CASSFRGTTTNEKLFF,TGTGCCAGCAGCTTCCGGGGGACTACAACTAATGAAAAACTGTTTTTT
NA,TRBJ2-1,TRBV7-6,TRBD1,CASSVDRGLTTYNEQFF,TGTGCCAGCAGCGTCGACAGGGGGCTCACAACCTACAATGAGCAGTTCTTC
few,TRBJ2-2,TRBV7-8,NA,CASSLRRDYTGELFF,TGTGCCAGCAGCTTAAGGAGGGACTACACCGGGGAGCTGTTTTTT
NA,TRBJ2-2,TRBV7-2,NA,CASSLNGAGRAHTGELFF,TGTGCCAGCAGCTTAAACGGGGCGGGCAGGGCCCACACCGGGGAGCTGTTTTTT
few,TRBJ2-5,TRBV7-8,NA,CASSLGSRVGETQYF,TGTGCCAGCAGCTTAGGTTCGAGGGTTGGAGAGACCCAGTACTTC
once,TRBJ2-3,TRBV7-9,TRBD2,CASSPPSGIRTQYF,TGTGCCAGCAGCCCCCCCAGCGGGATTCGAACGCAGTATTTT
NA,TRBJ1-2,TRBV12-3/TRBV12-4,TRBD1,CASSRRDRGVYGYTF,TGTGCCAGCAGCCGCCGGGACAGGGGGGTCTATGGCTACACCTTC
few,TRBJ1-1,TRBV10-3,TRBD1,CAIRPRGLNTEAFF,TGTGCCATCAGGCCCAGGGGGTTGAACACTGAAGCTTTCTTT
NA,TRBJ1-6,TRBV7-2,TRBD1,CASSEFRDRVSHF,TGTGCCAGCAGCGAGTTCCGGGACAGGGTGTCCCACTTT
NA,TRBJ2-2,TRBV27,NA,CASSFRSGELFF,TGTGCCAGCAGTTTTCGGTCCGGGGAGCTGTTTTTT
NA,TRBJ1-1,TRBV19,NA,CASSRGYGLMNTEAFF,TGTGCCAGTAGTAGAGGGTACGGCCTCATGAACACTGAAGCTTTCTTT
few,TRBJ2-5,TRBV28,TRBD1,CASSFRGRGETQYF,TGTGCCAGCAGTTTCAGGGGGCGGGGAGAGACCCAGTACTTC
NA,TRBJ2-1,TRBV28,TRBD2,CASSLYAGRNNEQFF,TGTGCCAGCAGTTTATATGCCGGGAGGAACAATGAGCAGTTCTTC
NA,TRBJ2-7,TRBV6-2/TRBV6-3,TRBD1,CASTPPGQGSYEQYF,TGTGCCAGCACCCCACCGGGACAGGGATCCTACGAGCAGTACTTC
NA,TRBJ2-1,TRBV27,NA,CASSRLPILYNEQFF,TGTGCCAGCAGCCGACTTCCTATACTTTACAATGAGCAGTTCTTC
many,TRBJ2-3,TRBV7-2,TRBD2,CASSSGTSGTRDTQYF,TGTGCCAGCAGCTCGGGGACTAGCGGGACGCGGGATACGCAGTATTTT
few,TRBJ2-1,TRBV7-6,NA,CASSLGEQFF,TGTGCCAGCAGCTTAGGTGAGCAGTTCTTC
few,TRBJ1-5,TRBV27,TRBD1,CASSLLTGDSNQPQHF,TGTGCCAGCAGTTTACTGACAGGGGATAGCAATCAGCCCCAGCATTTT
NA,TRBJ2-1,TRBV7-8,NA,CASTPPPYNEQFF,TGTGCCAGCACCCCCCCGCCCTACAATGAGCAGTTCTTC
few,TRBJ2-5,TRBV7-2,TRBD1,CASSLNRGTETQYF,TGTGCCAGCAGCTTAAACAGGGGTACGGAGACCCAGTACTTC
NA,TRBJ2-7,TRBV27,NA,CASSFLAASPAVGYEQYF,TGTGCCAGCAGTTTCTTAGCGGCTAGTCCCGCTGTGGGTTACGAGCAGTACTTC
NA,TRBJ2-1,TRBV5-6,NA,CASSLVRDHNEQFF,TGTGCCAGCAGCTTGGTACGGGACCACAATGAGCAGTTCTTC
NA,TRBJ2-7,TRBV7-2,TRBD2,CASSLSTSGGYEQYF,TGTGCCAGCAGCTTGTCTACTAGCGGGGGCTACGAGCAGTACTTC
NA,TRBJ2-5,TRBV27,TRBD2,CASSSGLAVQETQYF,TGTGCCAGCAGTTCCGGACTAGCGGTTCAAGAGACCCAGTACTTC
few,TRBJ2-7,TRBV2,TRBD1,CAIGTGLRQYF,TGTGCCATAGGGACAGGGTTACGGCAGTACTTC
few,TRBJ1-5,TRBV7-9,NA,CASSLGGPDQPQHF,TGTGCCAGCAGCTTAGGAGGGCCGGATCAGCCCCAGCATTTT
NA,TRBJ2-7,TRBV24-1,NA,CATRDSSSYEQYF,TGTGCCACCCGGGACTCCAGCTCCTACGAGCAGTACTTC
NA,TRBJ2-2,TRBV12-3/TRBV12-4,TRBD2,CASSLDGRASGELFF,TGTGCCAGCAGTTTAGACGGGAGGGCCTCAGGGGAGCTGTTTTTT
few,TRBJ2-1,TRBV19,TRBD1,CASSSGTGNEQFF,TGTGCCAGTAGTTCCGGGACAGGTAATGAGCAGTTCTTC
many,TRBJ2-1,TRBV6-6,NA,CASSLTLSSYNEQFF,TGTGCCAGCAGCCTGACGCTGAGCTCCTACAATGAGCAGTTCTTC
NA,TRBJ1-3,TRBV7-3,NA,CASSPKGGSSGNTIYF,TGTGCCAGCAGTCCTAAAGGGGGATCCTCTGGAAACACCATATATTTT
few,TRBJ1-1,TRBV7-2,NA,CASSLALAASEAFF,TGTGCCAGCAGCTTAGCTTTGGCTGCGTCTGAAGCTTTCTTT
many,TRBJ2-4,TRBV19,NA,CASKTGSNIQYF,TGTGCCAGTAAAACAGGGAGCAACATTCAGTACTTC
NA,TRBJ2-4,TRBV6-2/TRBV6-3,NA,CASTPTGWNIQYF,TGTGCCAGCACCCCCACAGGTTGGAACATTCAGTACTTC
NA,TRBJ1-2,TRBV7-9,NA,CASRDGTYGYTF,TGTGCCAGCAGGGACGGCACCTATGGCTACACCTTC
few,TRBJ2-5,TRBV7-9,NA,CASSDRDKDVETQYF,TGTGCCAGCAGCGACCGGGACAAGGACGTAGAGACCCAGTACTTC
NA,TRBJ1-1,TRBV27,NA,CASSLRSGTEAFF,TGTGCCAGCAGTTTACGATCGGGCACTGAAGCTTTCTTT
few,TRBJ2-1,TRBV6-2/TRBV6-3,NA,CASSVSAFDNEQFF,TGTGCCAGCAGTGTTTCAGCGTTCGACAATGAGCAGTTCTTC
few,TRBJ2-1,TRBV9,NA,CASSVGQGPNEQFF,TGTGCCAGCAGCGTAGGGCAGGGGCCCAATGAGCAGTTCTTC
few,TRBJ1-4,TRBV7-6,NA,CASSLEGKLFF,TGTGCCAGCAGCTTAGAGGGAAAACTGTTTTTT
few,TRBJ2-7,TRBV7-2,NA,CASSSRPNRYEQYF,TGTGCCAGCAGCTCCCGGCCCAACCGATACGAGCAGTACTTC
NA,TRBJ1-1,TRBV12-3/TRBV12-4,NA,CASSWTGRTEAFF,TGTGCCAGCAGTTGGACGGGGAGAACTGAAGCTTTCTTT
many,TRBJ1-3,TRBV10-3,NA,CAISESMHAGNTIYF,TGTGCCATCAGTGAGTCTATGCACGCGGGAAACACCATATATTTT
many,TRBJ2-1,TRBV20-1,NA,CSAREVGASSYNEQFF,TGCAGTGCTAGAGAGGTGGGGGCGAGCTCCTACAATGAGCAGTTCTTC